This T cell receptor beta chain is drawn from a study of blood T cell repertoires in COVID-19. At the level of the study: T cells, B-cell-depleted T cells, or PBMCs provided the cDNA or gDNA that served as material.

Produced via immunoSEQ multiplex PCR; TCRdb's table is partial and in-frame only. This repertoire shows about 140,000 clones, roughly 86% found once; its top ten account for around 3.2%. The CDR3 consists of 13 residues. J was trimmed by 7 bases and V by 1 base; bases with no gene match: 0. The germline gives CDR1 LNHDA, CDR2 SQIVND (reference sequence). Material: PBMCs or T cells enriched from blood (not recorded which). The J gene is TRBJ1-5, the V gene TRBV19, with TRBD1 matching over 8 bases. This receptor was identified in a woman aged 50 to 65 with acute COVID-19. CDR3 bases: TGTGCCAGTAGTATAGCAGGGGGCCAGCCCCAGCATTTT. Amino acid sequence: CASSIAGGQPQHF.